Listed here are 28 T cell receptor beta chains from one sample, sequenced in a study of blood T cell repertoires in COVID-19. Assay: immunoSEQ multiplex PCR; the TCRdb copy retains only in-frame clones and omits some. The data hold some 300,000 clones, with 88% observed a single time. Specimen: peripheral blood. These receptors all stem from a woman in her 30s who had recovered from COVID-19.

V and J are TRBV2 and TRBJ2-1; 9 nucleotides line up with TRBD2. Germline trimming cut 4 bases from V and 2 bases from J; bases unmatched to any gene: 3. Germline V lookup: CDR1 SNHLY, CDR2 FYNNEI. The CDR3 loop spans 15 amino acids. CDR3 sequence: CASSAERGAYNEQFF. Here the CDR3 DNA reads TGTGCCAGCAGTGCGGAGCGGGGGGCCTACAATGAGCAGTTCTTC.

The J gene is TRBJ1-4, the V gene TRBV15, with 8 bases that match TRBD1. This CDR3 is 17 amino acids long. Germline CDR1 reads LNHNV; CDR2 reads YYDKDF (reference sequence). Trimming at V came to 3 bases and at J to 3 bases, leaving 9 bases not matched to a gene. CDR3 coding DNA: TGTGCCACCAGCAGCCCTGACCGGACAGGGTCTAATGAAAAACTGTTTTTT. Residues: CATSSPDRTGSNEKLFF.

This clone has just one count. The rearrangement joins TRBV6-5 to TRBJ2-5, with 9 bases fitting TRBD1. CDR3 length: 13 amino acids. The V gene's germline CDR1 is MNHEY and CDR2 SVGAGI. V trimming: 5 bases; J trimming: 5 bases; junction bases outside the gene matches: 3. The CDR3: CASSNRGRETQYF. The DNA for the CDR3 is TGTGCCAGCAGTAACAGGGGGCGGGAGACCCAGTACTTC.

The chain is built from TRBV5-1 and TRBJ1-2; D unresolved. Germline assignment: CDR1 SGHRS and CDR2 YFSETQ. The CDR3 has 15 residues. V was shortened by 5 bases and J by 0 bases, with 14 bases between the two germline ends. The DNA for the CDR3 is TGCGCCAGCAGAGAATTCGATCGAGCTAACTATGGCTACACCTTC. Translation gives CASREFDRANYGYTF.

The chain has TRBV7-8 and TRBJ2-1; 7 bases agree with TRBD1. CDR1 is SGHVS and CDR2 is FQNEAQ in the germline V gene. The CDR3 has 18 amino acids. J lost 4 bases, V lost 4 bases, and 16 bases had no gene match. The CDR3 sequence is CASSSLKSPGQEYNEQFF. The CDR3 coding sequence is TGTGCCAGCAGCTCACTCAAATCTCCAGGACAGGAGTACAATGAGCAGTTCTTC.

This clone came up many times. This chain joins TRBV7-8 and TRBJ2-5; 10 nucleotides line up with TRBD2. From germline, CDR1 is SGHVS and CDR2 FQNEAQ. There are 15 residues in the CDR3. The ends lost 5 bases at V and 5 bases at J; junction bases unmatched: 8. CDR3 residues: CASSQQRGGRETQYF. The CDR3 DNA sequence: TGTGCCAGCAGCCAACAGCGGGGGGGCCGGGAGACCCAGTACTTC.

Written as DNA, the CDR3 is TGTGCCAGCAGTGAATCTAGCAACTATGGCTACACCTTC. This gives the protein CASSESSNYGYTF. V usage is TRBV6-1 and J usage is TRBJ1-2; D gene unclear. This CDR3 comprises 13 residues. Germline lookup yields CDR1 MNHNS and CDR2 SASEGT. V was clipped by 2 bases and J by 2 bases, with 6 bases between them.

This clone has more than one count but fewer than ten. This sequence joins TRBV11-2 and TRBJ2-2, with D hard to call. The length of the CDR3 is 14 residues. Trimming took 1 base from V and 3 from J, leaving 6 bases between them. The germline V gene has CDR1 SGHAT and CDR2 FQNNGV. CDR3 DNA sequence: TGTGCCAGCAGCTTAGCCAGATACACCGGGGAGCTGTTTTTT. It is translated as CASSLARYTGELFF.

This clone was counted once. The rearrangement joins TRBV6-1 to TRBJ2-5; TRBD2 agrees at 8 bases. Germline CDR1 is MNHNS and CDR2 is SASEGT. The length of the CDR3 is 14 residues. Trimming took 3 bases from V and 2 from J; bases not matched to a gene: 2. The chain's CDR3 is CASSDGGGQETQYF. The CDR3 region has the DNA TGTGCCAGCAGTGACGGGGGGGGACAAGAGACCCAGTACTTC.

The CDR3 reads CASSLRTGREAFF. CDR3 nucleotides: TGTGCCAGTAGTCTTAGGACAGGGAGGGAAGCTTTCTTT. The chain links TRBV19 to TRBJ1-1; TRBD1 matches at 8 bases. V lost 5 bases and J lost 8; bases outside the gene matches: 7. There are 13 residues in the CDR3. Germline V gene lookup returns CDR1 LNHDA and CDR2 SQIVND (reference sequence).

V is TRBV27 and J is TRBJ2-7, with 10 bases that match TRBD1. The CDR3 extends over 13 amino acids. After removal of 8 bases from V and 3 bases from J, the junction contained 4 bases not matched to a gene. Germline-derived CDR1 and CDR2 are MNHEY and SMNVEV (reference sequence). CDR3 loop: CASRRDRGYEQYF. The CDR3 coding sequence is TGTGCCAGCCGTCGGGACAGGGGCTACGAGCAGTACTTC.

The count of this clone is one. The chain has TRBV5-1 and TRBJ2-7; D might be TRBD1 (6 bases). Germline values: CDR1 SGHRS, CDR2 YFSETQ. V shed 4 bases and J shed 3 bases, with 11 bases lying between them. The CDR3 consists of 13 residues. Here the CDR3 DNA reads TGCGCCAGCAGCGTCCGGGACAACTACGAGCAGTACTTC. Protein: CASSVRDNYEQYF.

This chain joins TRBV6-4 and TRBJ2-2, with 10 bases fitting TRBD1. The junction had 2 bases not matched to a gene; V was cut back by 6 bases and J by 1 base. Germline CDR1 and CDR2: MRHNA and SNTAGT. This CDR3 spans 15 amino acids. DNA of the CDR3: TGTGCCAGCAGAAGGACAGGGGGGAACACCGGGGAGCTGTTTTTT. Its translation: CASRRTGGNTGELFF.

The chain recombines TRBV5-4 with TRBJ2-6; no clear D. V shed 1 base and J shed 0 bases, with 8 bases lying between them. CDR1 and CDR2 (germline): SGHNT, YYREEE (reference sequence). The CDR3 is 16 amino acids. CDR3 nucleotide sequence: TGTGCCAGCAGCTTGCCTGTGGCCTCTGGGGCCAACGTCCTGACTTTC. It specifies CASSLPVASGANVLTF.

This chain uses TRBV29-1 with TRBJ1-2, with D possibly being TRBD1 (5 bases). CDR3 size: 12 residues. V was clipped by 3 bases and J by 8 bases, with 13 bases between them. The germline V gene encodes CDR1 SQVTM and CDR2 ANQGSEA. The CDR3 DNA follows: TGCAGCGTTGAGGGGGGTATAGACGGCTACACCTTC. As protein: CSVEGGIDGYTF.

V and J are TRBV28 and TRBJ2-3, with D maybe TRBD2 (7 bases). This CDR3 contains 13 residues. V lost 6 bases and J 2 bases, leaving 9 bases between the germline ends. Looked up from germline, CDR1 is MDHEN and CDR2 is SYDVKM. This chain's CDR3 is CASRRGATDTQYF. As DNA, the CDR3 is TGTGCCAGCAGACGGGGGGCCACAGATACGCAGTATTTT.

This rearrangement joins TRBV28 to TRBJ2-5; TRBD1 aligns across 7 bases. Unmatched junction bases numbered 1, after V lost 4 bases and J lost 2 bases. Germline lookup yields CDR1 MDHEN and CDR2 SYDVKM. The CDR3 is 13 residues long. The CDR3 here is CASSSGQQETQYF. Here the CDR3 DNA reads TGTGCCAGCAGTTCGGGACAGCAAGAGACCCAGTACTTC.

V and J are TRBV30 and TRBJ1-1; D may be TRBD1 (6 bases). Trimming cost V 0 bases and J 0 bases, with 8 bases left between them. CDR3 size: 14 residues. Germline V gene data show CDR1 as GTSNPN and CDR2 as SVGIG (reference sequence). The chain's CDR3 is CAWSVDRLNTEAFF. The CDR3 DNA is TGTGCCTGGAGTGTAGACAGGTTGAACACTGAAGCTTTCTTT.

CDR3 DNA: TGTGCCAGCAGGTCTACCGGGCAGGGGAAACCCTACACCTTC. This encodes CASRSTGQGKPYTF. The chain uses TRBV6-5 and TRBJ1-2, with a weak D call TRBD1 (6 bases). Germline values: CDR1 MNHEY, CDR2 SVGAGI. This CDR3 has 14 residues. The V and J ends lost 6 bases and 10 bases respectively, with 21 bases between them.

The chain employs TRBV10-3 and TRBJ2-1, with TRBD1 matching 10 bases. The junction had 3 bases not matched to a gene; V was cut back by 2 bases and J by 2 bases. From germline, CDR1 is ENHRY and CDR2 SYGVKD. The CDR3 totals 16 residues. CDR3 sequence: CAISEKGQGTYNEQFF. Written as DNA, the CDR3 is TGTGCCATCAGTGAGAAGGGACAGGGGACCTACAATGAGCAGTTCTTC.

V usage is TRBV28 and J usage is TRBJ1-3; unclear D gene. Per the germline V gene, CDR1 is MDHEN and CDR2 is SYDVKM. This CDR3 has 16 residues. V dropped 4 bases and J dropped 2 bases, with 15 bases sitting between them. This chain's CDR3 is CASSYLSPGAGNTIYF. CDR3 in DNA: TGTGCCAGCAGTTACCTCAGTCCGGGTGCTGGAAACACCATATATTTT.

The genes are TRBV6-4 and TRBJ2-3; D is undetermined. The germline V gene has CDR1 MRHNA and CDR2 SNTAGT. The CDR3 is 15 amino acids. V lost 0 bases and J 1 base, leaving 8 bases between the germline ends. CDR3 coding DNA: TGTGCCAGCAGTGACTCCCCCAGCGGCACAGATACGCAGTATTTT. The encoded protein is CASSDSPSGTDTQYF.

The genes are TRBV2 and TRBJ1-4; 8 nucleotides match TRBD1. Germline loops: CDR1 SNHLY, CDR2 FYNNEI. This CDR3 is 14 amino acids long. J lost 5 bases, V lost 5 bases, and 4 bases had no gene match. The CDR3, as DNA: TGTGCCAGCAGTCTACAGGGGGGGAATGAAAAACTGTTTTTT. This encodes CASSLQGGNEKLFF.

The rearrangement links TRBV7-3 to TRBJ2-3; 7 bases are shared with TRBD1. Unmatched junction bases numbered 4, after V lost 4 bases and J lost 0 bases. This CDR3 region has 15 residues. Germline V CDR1 and CDR2: SGHTA, FQGTGA. CDR3 sequence: CASSSGQLSTDTQYF. CDR3 DNA: TGTGCCAGCAGCTCGGGACAGCTTAGCACAGATACGCAGTATTTT.

The rearrangement links TRBV20-1 to TRBJ1-2; D call uncertain. CDR3 length: 9 residues. Trimming removed 2 bases from V and 13 bases from J, with 8 bases in between. The germline CDR1 and CDR2 sequences are DFQATT and SNEGSKA (reference sequence). CDR3: CSARWPPTF. CDR3 nucleotides: TGCAGTGCTAGATGGCCCCCCACCTTC.

The CDR3 DNA is TGTGCCTGGAGTGTAGAGTCTGACGAGCAGTACTTC. It codes for CAWSVESDEQYF. The chain combines TRBV30 with TRBJ2-7; D is unresolved. The CDR3 has 12 amino acids. Germline CDR1 is GTSNPN and CDR2 is SVGIG (reference sequence). V shed 0 bases and J shed 5 bases, with 8 bases lying between them.

V gene TRBV2 combines with J gene TRBJ1-1; D is undetermined. Looked up from germline, CDR1 is SNHLY and CDR2 is FYNNEI. The CDR3 has 10 amino acids. V shed 6 bases and J shed 7 bases, with 6 bases lying between them. CDR3 bases: TGTGCCAGCAGAACAGTTGAAGCTTTCTTT. Amino acid sequence: CASRTVEAFF.

The rearrangement uses TRBV7-2 and TRBJ2-5; 7 bases line up with TRBD1. This CDR3 is 15 amino acids long. Germline assignment: CDR1 SGHTA and CDR2 FQGNSA. Trimming at V came to 5 bases and at J to 5 bases, leaving 11 bases not matched to a gene. Written as DNA, the CDR3 is TGTGCCAGCAGCCCGTGGACAGGTTTGGGGGAGACCCAGTACTTC. It encodes CASSPWTGLGETQYF.